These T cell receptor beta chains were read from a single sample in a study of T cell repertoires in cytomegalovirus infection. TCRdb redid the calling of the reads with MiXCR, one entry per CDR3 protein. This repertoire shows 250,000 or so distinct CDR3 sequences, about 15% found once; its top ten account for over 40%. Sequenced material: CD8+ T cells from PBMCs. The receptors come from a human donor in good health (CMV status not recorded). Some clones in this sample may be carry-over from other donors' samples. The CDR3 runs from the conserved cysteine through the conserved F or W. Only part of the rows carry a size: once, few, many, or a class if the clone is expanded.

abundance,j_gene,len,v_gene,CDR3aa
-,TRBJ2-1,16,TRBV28,CASRPRGPGGYNEQFF
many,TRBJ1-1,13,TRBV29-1,CSVEEGVGTEAFF
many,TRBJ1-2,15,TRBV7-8,CASSSYRGTDYGYTF
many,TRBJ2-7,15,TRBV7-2,CASSLETGTYYEQYF
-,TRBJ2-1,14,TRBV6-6,CASSYFPGGPGQFF
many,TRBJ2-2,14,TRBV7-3,CASSPPRGMGELFF
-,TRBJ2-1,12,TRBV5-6,CASSEPYNEQFF
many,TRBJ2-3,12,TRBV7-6,CASSLGVDTQYF
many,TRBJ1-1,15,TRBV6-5,CASSYSRTGDTEAFF
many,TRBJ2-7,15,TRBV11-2,CASSLAPSPTYEQYF
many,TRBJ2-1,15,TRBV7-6,CASSSGDTTYNEQFF
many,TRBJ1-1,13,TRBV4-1,CASSLSAGTEAFF
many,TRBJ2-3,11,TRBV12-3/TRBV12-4,CASSPYGTQYF
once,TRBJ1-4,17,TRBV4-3,CASSQEGFQISGEKLFF
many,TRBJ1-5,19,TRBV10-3,CAISESTLLGGQKTQPQHF
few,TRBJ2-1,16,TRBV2,CASSERGDRGLNEQFF
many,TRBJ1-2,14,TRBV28,CASSLGQELDGYTF
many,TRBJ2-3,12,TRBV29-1,CSVRTGTDTQYF
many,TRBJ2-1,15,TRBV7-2,CASSYRLAGRNEQFF
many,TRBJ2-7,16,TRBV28,CASSSRIDGRSYEQYF
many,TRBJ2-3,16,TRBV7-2,CASSPRGYTFTDTQYF
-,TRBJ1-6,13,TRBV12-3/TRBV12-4,CASQSHYNSPLHF
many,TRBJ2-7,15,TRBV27,CASSPSGGRTYEQYF
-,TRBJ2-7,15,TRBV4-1,CASSQKTSGGDEQYF
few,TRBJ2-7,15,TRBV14,CASSQGTGGFYEQYF
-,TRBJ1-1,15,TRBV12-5,CASGFSGVRNTEAFF
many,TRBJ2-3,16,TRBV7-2,CASSLSGGAGTDTQYF
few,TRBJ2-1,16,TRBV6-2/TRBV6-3,CASSYFGQEPYNEQFF
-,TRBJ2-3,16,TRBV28,CASSTPDRGDTDTQYF
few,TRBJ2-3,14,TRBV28,CASLFRQGSDTQYF
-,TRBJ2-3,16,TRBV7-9,CASSPRAGSQTDTQYF
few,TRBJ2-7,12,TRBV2,CASTGRAYEQYF
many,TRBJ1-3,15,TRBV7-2,CASSFSRTAGNTIYF
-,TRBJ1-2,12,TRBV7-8,CASSSGHEGYTF
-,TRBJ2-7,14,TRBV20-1,CSARDPDLLYEQYF